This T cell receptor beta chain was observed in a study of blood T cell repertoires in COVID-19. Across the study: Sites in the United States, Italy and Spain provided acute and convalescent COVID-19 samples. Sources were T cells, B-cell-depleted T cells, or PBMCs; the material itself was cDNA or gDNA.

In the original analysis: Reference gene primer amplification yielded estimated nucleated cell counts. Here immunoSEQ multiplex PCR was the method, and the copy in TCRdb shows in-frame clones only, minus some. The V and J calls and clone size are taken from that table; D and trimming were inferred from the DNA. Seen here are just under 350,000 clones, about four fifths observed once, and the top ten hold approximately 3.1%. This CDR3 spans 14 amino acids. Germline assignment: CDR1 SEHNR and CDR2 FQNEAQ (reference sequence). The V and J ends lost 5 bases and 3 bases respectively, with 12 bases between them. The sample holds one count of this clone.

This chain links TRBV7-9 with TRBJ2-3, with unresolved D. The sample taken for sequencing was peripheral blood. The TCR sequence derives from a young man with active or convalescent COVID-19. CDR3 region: CASSRHELTDTQYF. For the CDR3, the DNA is TGTGCCAGCAGCAGACATGAGTTGACAGATACGCAGTATTTT.